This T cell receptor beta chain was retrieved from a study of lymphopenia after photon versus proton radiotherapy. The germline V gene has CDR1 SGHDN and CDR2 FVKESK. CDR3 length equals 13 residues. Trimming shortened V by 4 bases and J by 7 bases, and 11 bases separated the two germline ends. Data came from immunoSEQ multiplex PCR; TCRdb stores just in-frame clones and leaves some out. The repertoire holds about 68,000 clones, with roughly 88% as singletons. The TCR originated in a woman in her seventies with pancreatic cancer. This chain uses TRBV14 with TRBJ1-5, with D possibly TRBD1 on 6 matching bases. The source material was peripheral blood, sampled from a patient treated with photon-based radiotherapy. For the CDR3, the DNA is TGTGCCAGCAGCCTAAGAGGGGGGCAGCCCCAGCATTTT. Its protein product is CASSLRGGQPQHF.